This TCR beta chain derives from a study of response to subunit inactivated influenza vaccine. TCRdb re-called the RT-PCR reads with MiXCR, one entry per CDR3 protein. The table lists roughly 570,000 distinct CDR3 sequences, 14% of them singletons, with over 8.5% in the top ten. This CDR3 has 17 residues. Trimming took 3 bases from V and 5 from J, leaving 23 bases between them. Germline-derived CDR1 and CDR2 are DFQATT and SNEGSKA (reference sequence). The source was PBMCs from blood, collected roughly 12 days after vaccination. The V call is TRBV20-1, the J call TRBJ2-1; tentatively, D is TRBD1 (7 bases). The receptor was isolated from a man aged 45-65 years who received an inactivated influenza vaccine. CDR3 nucleotides: TGCAGTGCTAGTCCCCAGGGGGGAGCAACAAGCCACAATGAGCAGTTCTTC. Its protein product is CSASPQGGATSHNEQFF.